Here is one T cell receptor beta chain with its context. The source of the sample is a study of blood T cells in healthy people across ages. A sample-barcoded 5' primer and a J-beta primer mix were used in a second PCR of roughly 7 to 11 cycles. TCRdb recomputed calls from the 5' RACE reads with MiXCR, one row per CDR3 protein. The sample consists of some 930,000 distinct CDR3 sequences, 25% to 35% of them appearing once. Germline values: CDR1 MDHEN, CDR2 SYDVKM. V was pared by 6 bases and J by 3 bases, with 14 bases between. The CDR3 covers 14 residues. The same sample was also studied in work on T cells of mothers and their children. Turning to that study: Researchers put all of the extracted RNA into cDNA synthesis, using roughly 1.5 ug per 15 ul.

This sequence joins TRBV28 and TRBJ1-1, with D unresolved. This TCR was recovered from a woman aged 40 to 50 in good health. The sample consisted of blood. CDR3 amino acids: CASRLDRGHTEAFF. CDR3 DNA sequence: TGTGCCAGCAGGCTTGACCGGGGTCACACTGAAGCTTTCTTT.